A single sample is the source of the 21 T cell receptor beta chains below, sequenced in a study of blood T cell repertoires in COVID-19. Assay: immunoSEQ multiplex PCR; the TCRdb copy retains only in-frame clones and omits some. The sample lists over 150,000 clones; approximately 85% were seen once. Material for sequencing was PBMCs or T cells enriched from blood (not recorded which). The origin of the receptors is a man aged 35 to 55 who had recovered from COVID-19.

The chain employs TRBV18 and TRBJ2-2, with D perhaps matching TRBD1 (6 bases). CDR1 is KGHSH, CDR2 LQKENI, per germline. CDR3 length equals 13 residues. The germline V and J ends were trimmed by 3 bases and 5 bases, with 7 bases remaining between them. The CDR3 here is CASSPRGTGELFF. CDR3 bases: TGTGCCAGCTCACCCAGGGGAACCGGGGAGCTGTTTTTT.

Only one count was recorded for this clone. The chain links TRBV13 to TRBJ1-2, with D tentatively TRBD1 (6 bases). The CDR3 is 17 amino acids. Germline lookup yields CDR1 PRHDT and CDR2 FYEKMQ (reference sequence). Deletions cut 4 bases from V and 0 bases from J, with 18 bases between. The CDR3 region is CASSWQGPIEANYGYTF. The CDR3 coding sequence is TGTGCCAGCAGCTGGCAGGGGCCGATAGAAGCTAACTATGGCTACACCTTC.

This chain links TRBV5-1 with TRBJ1-4, with D possibly TRBD1 on 6 matching bases. The CDR3 is made up of 15 amino acids. The germline V gene encodes CDR1 SGHRS and CDR2 YFSETQ. With 4 bases removed from V and 0 bases from J, the gap between germline ends came to 10 bases. CDR3 nucleotides: TGCGCCAGCAGCCAAACAGGGCCAACTAATGAAAAACTGTTTTTT. It codes for CASSQTGPTNEKLFF.

This clone appeared once. The J gene is TRBJ2-7, the V gene TRBV5-4, with 9 bases lining up with TRBD1. Germline trimming cut 3 bases from V and 5 bases from J; bases unmatched to any gene: 15. Germline V gene data show CDR1 as SGHNT and CDR2 as YYREEE (reference sequence). This CDR3 spans 17 amino acids. The CDR3 region is CASSSRSAPGQGNEQYF. CDR3 coding DNA: TGTGCCAGCAGCTCAAGATCCGCCCCGGGACAGGGAAACGAGCAGTACTTC.

The genes are TRBV7-8 and TRBJ1-5; D is ambiguous. The CDR3 sequence is 14 residues long. CDR1 and CDR2 (germline): SGHVS, FQNEAQ. V was cut by 1 base and J by 4 bases, with 8 bases left in between. CDR3 amino acids: CASSLGGANQPQHF. The CDR3 DNA is TGTGCCAGCAGCTTAGGAGGTGCTAATCAGCCCCAGCATTTT.

The chain joins TRBV27 to TRBJ2-3; D is ambiguous. Trimming shortened V by 6 bases and J by 0 bases, and 10 bases separated the two germline ends. In germline, CDR1 is MNHEY, CDR2 SMNVEV (reference sequence). The CDR3 sequence is 14 residues long. CDR3 residues: CASSQTPSTDTQYF. The CDR3, as DNA: TGTGCCAGCAGCCAGACTCCTAGCACAGATACGCAGTATTTT.

V and J are TRBV14 and TRBJ2-7, with 10 bases fitting TRBD2. The CDR3 totals 16 residues. Germline V CDR1 and CDR2: SGHDN, FVKESK. The trim removed 4 bases at V and 3 bases at J, leaving 9 bases unmatched. CDR3 DNA: TGTGCCAGCAGCCCCGTAGCGGGAGGTGGGCGCTACGAGCAGTACTTC. Protein sequence: CASSPVAGGGRYEQYF. Based on the CDR3 plus reference TRBV14 and TRBJ2-7, the full variable domain is EAGVTQFPSHSVIEKGQTVTLRCDPISGHDNLYWYRRVMGKEIKFLLHFVKESKQDESGMPNNRFLAERTGGTYSTLKVQPAELEDSGVYFCASSPVAGGGRYEQYFGPGTRLTVT.

The chain is built from TRBV24-1 and TRBJ2-7, with 9 nucleotides matching TRBD1. The CDR3 has 17 amino acids. In germline, CDR1 is KGHDR, CDR2 SFDVKD. Germline trimming cut 0 bases from V and 7 bases from J; bases unmatched to any gene: 12. The CDR3 bases are TGTGCCACCAGTGATTTGCCCACCGAGGGACAGGGTTGGGAGCAGTACTTC. It specifies CATSDLPTEGQGWEQYF.

The V gene is TRBV5-6, the J gene TRBJ2-5; D may be TRBD2 (6 bases). The V end lost 4 bases, the J end lost 7 bases, and 14 bases lay between the germline ends. Germline lookup yields CDR1 SGHDT and CDR2 YYEEEE. The CDR3 has 13 residues. The CDR3 region is CASSRGGRGTQYF. For the CDR3, the DNA is TGTGCCAGCAGCCGGGGAGGAAGGGGGACCCAGTACTTC.

V and J are TRBV19 and TRBJ1-2; 9 bases map to TRBD1. The germline V gene has CDR1 LNHDA and CDR2 SQIVND (reference sequence). After removal of 7 bases from V and 5 bases from J, the junction contained 11 bases not matched to a gene. CDR3 length: 15 amino acids. The CDR3 DNA sequence: TGTGCCAGTATCGACAGGGGGGCTTTTGGGTATGGCTACACCTTC. Its translation is CASIDRGAFGYGYTF.

The rearrangement links TRBV5-1 to TRBJ2-7, with D tentatively TRBD2 (6 bases). Trimming left V 4 bases short and J 7 bases short, with 15 bases between. This CDR3 contains 13 residues. The germline V gene has CDR1 SGHRS and CDR2 YFSETQ. The CDR3 sequence is CASSPGGGKEQYF. Here the CDR3 DNA reads TGCGCCAGCAGCCCGGGCGGAGGGAAGGAGCAGTACTTC.

There are a few counts of this clone. Other DNA sequences in this specimen translate into the identical CDR3. The chain combines TRBV3-1 (or the pseudogene TRBV3-2) with TRBJ2-7; no reliable D call. The CDR3 consists of 12 residues. Trimming shortened V by 3 bases and J by 5 bases, and 8 bases separated the two germline ends. The germline gives CDR1 LGHDT, CDR2 YNNKEL (reference sequence). DNA for the CDR3: TGTGCCAGCAGCCAGGTCGAGGACGAGCAGTACTTC. It translates to CASSQVEDEQYF.

V gene TRBV15 combines with J gene TRBJ2-7, with D perhaps TRBD1 (6 bases). Trimming took off 3 bases at V and 0 bases at J, with 9 bases between the two ends. The CDR3 has 14 amino acids. Germline CDR1 reads LNHNV; CDR2 reads YYDKDF (reference sequence). The CDR3 nucleotides read TGTGCCACCAGCAGGACAGGTCTCTCCTACGAGCAGTACTTC. Amino acid sequence: CATSRTGLSYEQYF. The complete variable domain, with remaining parts taken from reference TRBV15 and TRBJ2-7, reads DAMVIQNPRYQVTQFGKPVTLSCSQTLNHNVMYWYQQKSSQAPKLLFHYYDKDFNNEADTPDNFQSRRPNTSFCFLDIRSPGLGDTAMYLCATSRTGLSYEQYFGPGTRLTVT.

This clone was seen a single time. DNA of the CDR3: TGCGCCAGCGCTCCCGGGGGGAGCTCTGGAAACACCATATATTTT. It codes for CASAPGGSSGNTIYF. This chain connects TRBV5-1 to TRBJ1-3; D perhaps matches TRBD1 (5 bases). Trimming removed 7 bases from V and 0 bases from J, with 14 bases in between. The germline V gene encodes CDR1 SGHRS and CDR2 YFSETQ. The CDR3 has 15 amino acids.

V usage is TRBV2 and J usage is TRBJ2-2, with 14 bases fitting TRBD2. This CDR3 is built from 18 residues. After removal of 6 bases from V and 3 bases from J, the junction contained 9 bases not matched to a gene. Germline CDR1 and CDR2: SNHLY and FYNNEI. CDR3 amino acids: CASRTGLAGVKDTGELFF. The CDR3 nucleotides read TGTGCCAGCAGAACGGGACTAGCGGGAGTAAAAGACACCGGGGAGCTGTTTTTT.

This clone was counted a few times. This chain joins TRBV6-5 and TRBJ2-7, with D tentatively TRBD1 (5 bases). Germline V gene data show CDR1 as MNHEY and CDR2 as SVGAGI. Trimming left V 4 bases short and J 6 bases short, with 10 bases between. There are 12 residues in the CDR3. The CDR3 DNA sequence: TGTGCCAGCAGTTTATTAGGGGCCGAGCAGTACTTC. Amino acid sequence: CASSLLGAEQYF.

The chain employs TRBV6-5 and TRBJ2-2; possibly TRBD1 for D (6 bases). V lost 6 bases to trimming and J lost 5 bases, with 7 bases between them. The CDR3 is made up of 12 amino acids. Germline V gene data show CDR1 as MNHEY and CDR2 as SVGAGI. CDR3 residues: CASSQGTGELFF. CDR3 nucleotide sequence: TGTGCCAGCAGCCAGGGGACCGGGGAGCTGTTTTTT.

The rearrangement joins TRBV14 to TRBJ1-1; tentatively, D is TRBD1 (6 bases). The CDR3 loop spans 15 amino acids. CDR1 and CDR2 from the germline V gene are SGHDN and FVKESK. Trimming cost V 3 bases and J 4 bases, with 15 bases left between them. CDR3: CASSQPTGYRTEAFF. The CDR3 nucleotides are TGTGCCAGCAGCCAGCCAACAGGGTATCGCACTGAAGCTTTCTTT.

The CDR3 sequence is CASSSGGVYGYTF. The CDR3 DNA sequence: TGTGCCAGCAGCTCGGGAGGAGTCTATGGCTACACCTTC. V and J are TRBV5-5 and TRBJ1-2; D is ambiguous. Trimming cost V 3 bases and J 4 bases, with 10 bases left between them. The CDR3 loop spans 13 amino acids. Germline-derived CDR1 and CDR2 are SGHKS and YYEKEE (reference sequence). The full variable domain, with the rest looked up from reference TRBV5-5 and TRBJ1-2, is DAGVTQSPTHLIKTRGQQVTLRCSPISGHKSVSWYQQVLGQGPQFIFQYYEKEERGRGNFPDRFSARQFPNYSSELNVNALLLGDSALYLCASSSGGVYGYTFGSGTRLTVV.

This sequence joins TRBV27 and TRBJ1-6; TRBD1 might be the D (5 bases). V was shortened by 6 bases and J by 5 bases, with 8 bases between the two germline ends. The CDR3 consists of 13 residues. Germline V lookup: CDR1 MNHEY, CDR2 SMNVEV (reference sequence). CDR3 loop: CASRTGDNSPLHF. CDR3 nucleotide sequence: TGTGCCAGCAGAACAGGAGATAATTCACCCCTCCACTTT.

This chain uses TRBV9 with TRBJ1-1; D is ambiguous. The CDR3 contains 11 residues. The germline V gene encodes CDR1 SGDLS and CDR2 YYNGEE. V was pared by 7 bases and J by 4 bases, with 8 bases between. CDR3 region: CASGRATEAFF. The CDR3 DNA is TGTGCCAGCGGGAGGGCCACTGAAGCTTTCTTT.